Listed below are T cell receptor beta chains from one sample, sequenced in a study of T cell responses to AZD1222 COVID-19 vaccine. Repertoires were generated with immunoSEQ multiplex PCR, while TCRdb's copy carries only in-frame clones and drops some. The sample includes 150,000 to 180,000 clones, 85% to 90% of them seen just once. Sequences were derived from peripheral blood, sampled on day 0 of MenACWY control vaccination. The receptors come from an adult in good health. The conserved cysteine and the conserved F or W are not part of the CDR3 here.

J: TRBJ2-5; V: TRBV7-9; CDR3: ASSWLGTVEETQY
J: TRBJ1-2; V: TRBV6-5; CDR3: ASRETYRNYGYT
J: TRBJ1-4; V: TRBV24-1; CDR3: ATSDSRSTYEKLF
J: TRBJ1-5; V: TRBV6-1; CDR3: ASSEQGGSNQPQH
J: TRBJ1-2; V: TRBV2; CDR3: ASRRDSNYGYT
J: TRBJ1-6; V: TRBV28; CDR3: ASSLLDNNSPLH
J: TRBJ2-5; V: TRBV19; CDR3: ASSKLAQETQY
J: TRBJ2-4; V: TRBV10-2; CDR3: ASAGGRNSLAKNIQY
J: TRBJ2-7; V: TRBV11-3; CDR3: ASSPDSQWAYEQY
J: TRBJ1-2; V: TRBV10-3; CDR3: AISPTGTEGYT
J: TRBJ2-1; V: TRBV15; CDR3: ATSRDLAGGWVEQF
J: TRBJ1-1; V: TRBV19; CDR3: ASSRTGMDTEAF
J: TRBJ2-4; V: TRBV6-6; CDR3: ASRATGTAYKNIQY
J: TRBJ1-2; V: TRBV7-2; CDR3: ASSLAVLVGYGYT
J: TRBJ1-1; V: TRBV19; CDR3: ASSILSGGGEAF
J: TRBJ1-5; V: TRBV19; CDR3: ASRRDRDRVQPQH
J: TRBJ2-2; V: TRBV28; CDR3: ASSLLSSGSSARTGELF
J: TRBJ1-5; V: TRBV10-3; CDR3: AISEGGPRQPQH
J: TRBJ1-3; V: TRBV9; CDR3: ASSVATGGLTGNTIY
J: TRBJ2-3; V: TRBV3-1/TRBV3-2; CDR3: ASSQAPWETSGGLDTQY
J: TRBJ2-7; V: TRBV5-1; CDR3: ASSGTSGGTYEQY
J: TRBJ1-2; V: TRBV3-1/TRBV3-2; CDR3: ACRSEGGLEAI
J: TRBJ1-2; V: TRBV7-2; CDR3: ASSQTGGSNYGYT
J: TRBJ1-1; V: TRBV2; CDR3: ASTKDRDTEAF
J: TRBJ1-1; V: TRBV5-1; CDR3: ASSQMTGSNTEAF
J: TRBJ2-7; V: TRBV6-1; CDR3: ASSEGDLSQY
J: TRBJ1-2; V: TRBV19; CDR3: ASSIGGAGLLGYGYT
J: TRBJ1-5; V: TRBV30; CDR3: AWSRGFNQPQH
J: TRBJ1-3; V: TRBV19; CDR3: ASSIRGQGQGNTIY
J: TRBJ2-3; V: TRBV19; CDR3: ATNRGEDTQY
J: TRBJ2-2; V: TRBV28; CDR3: ASSLSRELF
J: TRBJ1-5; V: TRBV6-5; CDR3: ASSWGGSSNQPQH
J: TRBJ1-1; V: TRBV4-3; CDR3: ASSPSRGKGNTEAF
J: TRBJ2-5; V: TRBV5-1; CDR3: ASSLEPVETQY
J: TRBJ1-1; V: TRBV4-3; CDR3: ASSQVPGLNTEAF
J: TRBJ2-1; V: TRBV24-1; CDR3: ATSDLDSASYNEQF
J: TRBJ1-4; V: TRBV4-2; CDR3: ASSHVLGQGEEKLF
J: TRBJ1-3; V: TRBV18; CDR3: ASSQSGISGNTIY
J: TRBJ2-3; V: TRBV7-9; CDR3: ASSQPAATATDTQY
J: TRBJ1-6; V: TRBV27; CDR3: ASRSGLNSPLH
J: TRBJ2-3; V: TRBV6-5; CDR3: ASRAGSDPDTQY
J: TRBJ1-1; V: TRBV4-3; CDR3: ASSRRAVDRAF
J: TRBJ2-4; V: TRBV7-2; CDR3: ASSLGSSGSRIQY
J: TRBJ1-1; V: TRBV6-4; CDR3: ASSPAWDPNTEAF
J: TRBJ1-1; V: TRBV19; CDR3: ASSIMGTRNTEAF
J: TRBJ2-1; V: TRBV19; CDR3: ASSIGHMALGYNEQF
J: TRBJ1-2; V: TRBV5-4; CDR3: ASSFPWVSDNYGYT
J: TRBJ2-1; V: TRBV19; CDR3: ASSIQGGGEQF